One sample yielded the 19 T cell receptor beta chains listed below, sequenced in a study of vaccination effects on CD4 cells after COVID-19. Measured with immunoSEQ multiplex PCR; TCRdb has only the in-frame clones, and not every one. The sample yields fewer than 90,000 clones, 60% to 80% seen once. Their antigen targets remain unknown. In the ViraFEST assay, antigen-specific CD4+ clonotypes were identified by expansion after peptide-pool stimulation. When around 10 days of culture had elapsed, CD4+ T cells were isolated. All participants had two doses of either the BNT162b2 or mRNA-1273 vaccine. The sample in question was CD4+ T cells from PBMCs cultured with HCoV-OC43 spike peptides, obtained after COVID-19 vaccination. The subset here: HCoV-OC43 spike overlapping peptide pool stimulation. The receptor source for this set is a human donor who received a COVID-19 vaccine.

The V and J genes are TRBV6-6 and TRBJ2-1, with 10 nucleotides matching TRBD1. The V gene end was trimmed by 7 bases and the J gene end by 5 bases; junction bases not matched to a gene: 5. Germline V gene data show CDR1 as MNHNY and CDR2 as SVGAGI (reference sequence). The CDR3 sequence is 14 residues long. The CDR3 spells CASNLGTGDNEQFF. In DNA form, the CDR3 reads TGTGCCAGCAACCTCGGGACAGGGGACAATGAGCAGTTCTTC.

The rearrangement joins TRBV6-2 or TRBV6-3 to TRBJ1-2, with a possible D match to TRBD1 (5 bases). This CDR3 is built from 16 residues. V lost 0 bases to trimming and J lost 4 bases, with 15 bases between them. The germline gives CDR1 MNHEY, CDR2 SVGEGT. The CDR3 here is CASSYSGRGRGYGYTF. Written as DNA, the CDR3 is TGTGCCAGCAGTTACTCTGGAAGGGGTCGCGGCTATGGCTACACCTTC.

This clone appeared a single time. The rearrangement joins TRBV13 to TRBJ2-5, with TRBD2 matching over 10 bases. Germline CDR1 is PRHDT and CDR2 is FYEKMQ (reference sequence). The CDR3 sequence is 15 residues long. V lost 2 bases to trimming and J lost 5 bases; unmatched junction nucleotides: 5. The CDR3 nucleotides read TGTGCCAGCAGCTTATCTTCTAGCGGGGGTGAGACCCAGTACTTC. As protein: CASSLSSSGGETQYF.

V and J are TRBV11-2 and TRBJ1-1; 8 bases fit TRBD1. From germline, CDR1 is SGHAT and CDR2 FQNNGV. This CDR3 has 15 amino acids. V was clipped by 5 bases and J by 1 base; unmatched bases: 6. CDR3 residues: CASSPDRGRNTEAFF. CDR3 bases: TGTGCCAGCAGCCCAGACAGGGGACGGAACACTGAAGCTTTCTTT.

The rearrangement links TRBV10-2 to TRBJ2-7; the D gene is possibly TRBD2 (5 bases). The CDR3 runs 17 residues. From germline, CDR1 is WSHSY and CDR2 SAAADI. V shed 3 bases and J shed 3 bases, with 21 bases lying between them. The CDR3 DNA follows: TGCGCCAGCAGTGAAGGACGGGATAGGTTGACCGACTACGAGCAGTACGTC. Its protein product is CASSEGRDRLTDYEQYV.

DNA of the CDR3: TGCGCCAGCAGCTTGGCCGCAGGGGCTGGCACAGATACGCAGTATTTT. Its translation: CASSLAAGAGTDTQYF. This chain links TRBV5-1 with TRBJ2-3; weak D call: TRBD1 (6 bases). The CDR3 length is 16 residues. Trimming stripped 0 bases from V and 1 base from J, with 12 bases between. CDR1 is SGHRS and CDR2 is YFSETQ in the germline V gene.

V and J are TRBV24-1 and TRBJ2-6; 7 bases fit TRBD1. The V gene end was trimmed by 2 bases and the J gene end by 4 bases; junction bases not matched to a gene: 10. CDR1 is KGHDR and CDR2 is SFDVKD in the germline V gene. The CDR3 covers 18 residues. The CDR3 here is CATSDSDRVTEGANVLTF. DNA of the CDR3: TGTGCCACCAGTGATTCTGACAGGGTAACGGAAGGGGCCAACGTCCTGACTTTC.

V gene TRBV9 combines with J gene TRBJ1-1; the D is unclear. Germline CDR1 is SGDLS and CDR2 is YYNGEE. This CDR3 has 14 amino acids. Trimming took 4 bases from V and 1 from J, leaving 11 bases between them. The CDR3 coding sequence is TGTGCCAGCAGCACCAGGACCCAGAACACTGAAGCTTTCTTT. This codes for CASSTRTQNTEAFF.

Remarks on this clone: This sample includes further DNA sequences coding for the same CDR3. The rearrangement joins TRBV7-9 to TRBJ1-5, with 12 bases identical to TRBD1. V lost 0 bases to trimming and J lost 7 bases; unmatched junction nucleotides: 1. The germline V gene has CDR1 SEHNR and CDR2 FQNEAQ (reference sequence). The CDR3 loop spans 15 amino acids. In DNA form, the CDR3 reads TGTGCCAGCAGCTTAGCGGGACAGGGGGCCCAGCCCCAGCATTTT. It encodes CASSLAGQGAQPQHF. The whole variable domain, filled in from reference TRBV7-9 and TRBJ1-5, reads DTGVSQNPRHKITKRGQNVTFRCDPISEHNRLYWYRQTLGQGPEFLTYFQNEAQLEKSRLLSDRFSAERPKGSFSTLEIQRTEQGDSAMYLCASSLAGQGAQPQHFGDGTRLSIL.

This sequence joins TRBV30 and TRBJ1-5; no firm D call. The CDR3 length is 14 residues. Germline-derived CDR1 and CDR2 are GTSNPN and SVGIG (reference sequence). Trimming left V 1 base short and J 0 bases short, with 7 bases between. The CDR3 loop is CAWSAGLSNQPQHF. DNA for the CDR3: TGTGCCTGGAGTGCCGGCCTTAGCAATCAGCCCCAGCATTTT.

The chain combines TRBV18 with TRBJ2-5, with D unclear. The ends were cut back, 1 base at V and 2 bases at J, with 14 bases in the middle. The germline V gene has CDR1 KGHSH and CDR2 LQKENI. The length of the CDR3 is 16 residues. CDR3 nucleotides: TGTGCCAGCTCACCACTCCACCCGGTGCCGCAAGAGACCCAGTACTTC. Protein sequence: CASSPLHPVPQETQYF.

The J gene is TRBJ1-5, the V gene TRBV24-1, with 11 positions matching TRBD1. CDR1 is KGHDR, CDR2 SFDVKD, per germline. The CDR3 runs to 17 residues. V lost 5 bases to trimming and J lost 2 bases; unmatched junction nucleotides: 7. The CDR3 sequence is CATSGGQGAFGNQPQHF. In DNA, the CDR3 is TGTGCCACCAGTGGTGGACAGGGGGCATTCGGCAATCAGCCCCAGCATTTT.

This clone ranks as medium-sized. CDR3 sequence: CASGSLQGSANTEAFF. The CDR3 DNA reads as TGTGCTAGTGGTTCACTACAGGGGTCGGCGAACACTGAAGCTTTCTTT. The chain couples TRBV12-5 to TRBJ1-1; 7 bases line up with TRBD1. Trimming at V came to 4 bases and at J to 1 base, leaving 9 bases not matched to a gene. CDR1 is LGHNT and CDR2 is FRNRAP in the germline V gene. This CDR3 comprises 16 residues.

The CDR3 loop reads CASSLSSGGDYGYTF. CDR3 in DNA: TGTGCCAGCAGCTTGTCTTCGGGGGGGGACTATGGCTACACCTTC. The chain links TRBV5-4 to TRBJ1-2; D may be TRBD1 (5 bases). CDR3 length: 15 amino acids. The germline gives CDR1 SGHNT, CDR2 YYREEE (reference sequence). V was trimmed by 1 base and J by 3 bases, leaving 13 bases between them. Looking up the rest from reference TRBV5-4 and TRBJ1-2 gives the full variable domain: ETGVTQSPTHLIKTRGQQVTLRCSSQSGHNTVSWYQQALGQGPQFIFQYYREEENGRGNFPPRFSGLQFPNYSSELNVNALELDDSALYLCASSLSSGGDYGYTFGSGTRLTVV.

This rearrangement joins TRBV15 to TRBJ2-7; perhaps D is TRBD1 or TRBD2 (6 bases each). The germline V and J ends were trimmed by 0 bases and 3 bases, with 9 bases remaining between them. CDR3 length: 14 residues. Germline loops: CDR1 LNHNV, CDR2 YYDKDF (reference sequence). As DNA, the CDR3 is TGTGCCACCAGCAGAGAAAGGGGGGTCTACGAGCAGTACGTC. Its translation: CATSRERGVYEQYV.

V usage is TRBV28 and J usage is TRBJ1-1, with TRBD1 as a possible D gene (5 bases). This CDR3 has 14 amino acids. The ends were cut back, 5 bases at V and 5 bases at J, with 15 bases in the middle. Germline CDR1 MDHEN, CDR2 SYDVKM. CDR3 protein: CASSTGGLGTEAFF. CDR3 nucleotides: TGTGCCAGCAGTACAGGTGGACTCGGTACTGAAGCTTTCTTT. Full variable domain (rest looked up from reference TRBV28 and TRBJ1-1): DVKVTQSSRYLVKRTGEKVFLECVQDMDHENMFWYRQDPGLGLRLIYFSYDVKMKEKGDIPEGYSVSREKKERFSLILESASTNQTSMYLCASSTGGLGTEAFFGQGTRLTVV.

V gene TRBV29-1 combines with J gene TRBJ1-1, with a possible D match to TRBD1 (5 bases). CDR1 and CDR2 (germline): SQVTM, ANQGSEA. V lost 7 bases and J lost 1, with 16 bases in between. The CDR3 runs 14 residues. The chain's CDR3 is CSAYRQPRNTEAFF. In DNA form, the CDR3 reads TGCAGCGCCTATAGACAGCCGAGGAACACTGAAGCTTTCTTT.

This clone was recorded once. As DNA, the CDR3 is TGTGCCAGCAGCCAAGGGCAGGTTGAGACCCAGTACTTC. This gives the protein CASSQGQVETQYF. This chain uses TRBV3-1 (or the pseudogene TRBV3-2) with TRBJ2-5; the D is unclear. Trimming removed 1 base from V and 5 bases from J, with 8 bases in between. The germline V gene has CDR1 LGHDT and CDR2 YNNKEL (reference sequence). This CDR3 comprises 13 residues.

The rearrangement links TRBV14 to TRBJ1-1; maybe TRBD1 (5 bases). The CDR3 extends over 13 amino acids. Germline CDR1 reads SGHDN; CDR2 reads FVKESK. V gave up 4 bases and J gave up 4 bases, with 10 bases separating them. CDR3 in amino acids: CASSLQEATEAFF. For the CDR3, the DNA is TGTGCCAGCAGCCTACAGGAAGCCACTGAAGCTTTCTTT.